This T cell receptor (beta chain) comes out of a study of Graves' ophthalmopathy and Graves' hyperthyroidism. Study-level background: The study drew peripheral blood at initial diagnosis, before any treatment.

CDR1 and CDR2 (germline): SGHAT, FQNNGV. The CDR3 runs 14 residues. Deletions cut 1 base from V and 2 bases from J, with 7 bases between. RNA transcripts were the source from which TCR beta CDR3 regions were amplified. HTBI-primed RT-PCR formed the first round, and a multiplex PCR formed the second. TCRdb re-called the multiplex PCR reads with MiXCR, one entry per CDR3 protein. This sample yields about 210,000 distinct CDR3 sequences, of which less than 30% are seen a single time; about 8.2% belongs to the top ten. The clonotype comes from a man in his fifties or sixties with Graves' ophthalmopathy. This chain joins TRBV11-2 and TRBJ2-3; D not resolved. Specimen: peripheral blood. CDR3 sequence (DNA): TGTGCCAGCAGCTTAGTGGGATACACAGATACGCAGTATTTT. Translated, it gives CASSLVGYTDTQYF. Full variable domain (remainder filled in from reference TRBV11-2 and TRBJ2-3): EAGVAQSPRYKIIEKRQSVAFWCNPISGHATLYWYQQILGQGPKLLIQFQNNGVVDDSQLPKDRFSAERLKGVDSTLKIQPAKLEDSAVYLCASSLVGYTDTQYFGPGTRLTVL.